This T cell receptor (beta chain) was observed in a study of blood T cell repertoires in COVID-19. A single count supports this clone. The CDR3 totals 18 residues. The germline CDR1 and CDR2 sequences are MNHEY and SMNVEV (reference sequence). V lost 3 bases and J 0 bases, leaving 15 bases between the germline ends. Method: immunoSEQ multiplex PCR; TCRdb's copy keeps in-frame clones and lacks some. The sample has 120,000 to 150,000 clones, approximately 91% seen once. The sequence came from a man aged 50-59 years with active or convalescent COVID-19. The rearrangement links TRBV27 to TRBJ2-6; D may be TRBD1 (5 bases). Specimen: peripheral blood. The CDR3 coding sequence is TGTGCCAGCAGTTTCTCCAGGGTCGGCAGCTCTGGGGCCAACGTCCTGACTTTC. Protein sequence: CASSFSRVGSSGANVLTF.